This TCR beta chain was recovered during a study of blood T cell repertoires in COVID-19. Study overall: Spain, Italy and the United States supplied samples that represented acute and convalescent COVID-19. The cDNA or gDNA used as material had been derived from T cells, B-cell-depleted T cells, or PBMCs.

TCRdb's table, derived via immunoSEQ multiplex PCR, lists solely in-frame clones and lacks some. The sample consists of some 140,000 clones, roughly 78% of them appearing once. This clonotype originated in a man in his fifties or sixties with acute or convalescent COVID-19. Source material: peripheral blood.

CDR3 sequence: CASSRGGSGANVLTF. CDR3 in DNA: TGTGCCAGCTCACGGGGGGGCTCTGGGGCCAACGTCCTGACTTTC. The V and J genes are TRBV18 and TRBJ2-6; 7 bases agree with TRBD2. The V gene's germline CDR1 is KGHSH and CDR2 LQKENI. V lost 4 bases and J lost 0; bases outside the gene matches: 0. The CDR3 contains 15 residues.